The 18 T cell receptor beta chains given below trace back to one sample, sequenced in a study of cytomegalovirus exposure and HLA in healthy donors. Use of 60 Vbeta and 13 Jbeta primers characterized the PCR. The method was immunoSEQ multiplex PCR; TCRdb's version includes in-frame clones alone and lacks a portion of them. The specimen's table records 80,000 to 95,000 clones. The sample taken for sequencing was PBMCs. These receptors all stem from a woman aged 25-40 years in good health and CMV-seronegative.

The rearrangement joins TRBV5-1 to TRBJ2-7; TRBD1 aligns across 7 bases. Losses at the gene ends were 4 bases for V and 5 bases for J; bases not matched to a gene: 9. CDR3 size: 14 residues. Looked up from germline, CDR1 is SGHRS and CDR2 is YFSETQ. The DNA of the CDR3 is TGCGCCAGCAGCCCCTACAGGGGAACGGACGAGCAGTACTTC. Its protein is CASSPYRGTDEQYF. Full variable domain (outside the CDR3, taken from reference TRBV5-1 and TRBJ2-7): KAGVTQTPRYLIKTRGQQVTLSCSPISGHRSVSWYQQTPGQGLQFLFEYFSETQRNKGNFPGRFSGRQFSNSRSEMNVSTLELGDSALYLCASSPYRGTDEQYFGPGTRLTVT.

The chain has TRBV11-2 and TRBJ1-3; D gene ambiguous. V lost 0 bases to trimming and J lost 2 bases, with 11 bases between them. Per germline, CDR1 SGHAT and CDR2 FQNNGV. CDR3 size: 16 residues. The CDR3 loop reads CASSLDNWEAGNTIYF. The CDR3 DNA sequence: TGTGCCAGCAGCTTAGATAACTGGGAGGCTGGAAACACCATATATTTT.

This sequence joins TRBV30 and TRBJ1-1; D call uncertain. The CDR3 covers 16 residues. Germline assignment: CDR1 GTSNPN and CDR2 SVGIG (reference sequence). Trimming cost V 2 bases and J 0 bases, with 16 bases left between them. CDR3 bases: TGTGCCTGGAGTCGGGAGAGAAGTTTCATGAACACTGAAGCTTTCTTT. It translates to CAWSRERSFMNTEAFF.

For the CDR3, the DNA is TGCAGCGTTGAAGCACAGGGGGGCTACGAGCAGTACTTC. Translated, it gives CSVEAQGGYEQYF. The V gene is TRBV29-1, the J gene TRBJ2-7; 8 positions match TRBD1. V lost 1 base to trimming and J lost 3 bases; unmatched junction nucleotides: 2. CDR3 length: 13 residues. CDR1 and CDR2 (germline): SQVTM, ANQGSEA.

Concerning this clone itself: One junction end does not reproduce the germline sequence, and a read error may be involved. V gene TRBV30 combines with J gene TRBJ2-1; D is perhaps TRBD2 (6 bases). Germline lookup yields CDR1 GTSNPN and CDR2 SVGIG (reference sequence). The CDR3 has 15 amino acids. The CDR3 reads CAGSVPTSKINEQFF. Here the CDR3 DNA reads TGTGCCGGGAGTGTGCCGACTAGTAAGATAAATGAGCAGTTCTTC.

The chain uses TRBV6-5 and TRBJ2-1; TRBD2 aligns across 11 bases. J lost 6 bases, V lost 5 bases, and 6 bases had no gene match. The CDR3 extends over 15 amino acids. Germline CDR1 MNHEY, CDR2 SVGAGI. The CDR3 protein is CASSIAGGGLNEQFF. CDR3 coding DNA: TGTGCCAGCAGTATAGCGGGAGGGGGACTCAATGAGCAGTTCTTC.

The chain joins TRBV13 to TRBJ1-1; a possible D gene is TRBD1 (5 bases). CDR1 and CDR2 (germline): PRHDT, FYEKMQ (reference sequence). Trimming removed 4 bases from V and 3 bases from J, with 15 bases in between. CDR3 size: 15 residues. CDR3 sequence reads: CASSSSFGGDTEAFF. The CDR3 DNA reads as TGTGCCAGCAGCTCCTCCTTTGGAGGGGACACTGAAGCTTTCTTT. Full variable domain (outside the CDR3, taken from reference TRBV13 and TRBJ1-1): AAGVIQSPRHLIKEKRETATLKCYPIPRHDTVYWYQQGPGQDPQFLISFYEKMQSDKGSIPDRFSAQQFSDYHSELNMSSLELGDSALYFCASSSSFGGDTEAFFGQGTRLTVV.

This chain joins TRBV7-2 and TRBJ1-2; TRBD1 aligns across 9 bases. Trimming removed 2 bases from V and 8 bases from J; junction bases left unmatched: 12. The CDR3 consists of 16 residues. Germline lookup yields CDR1 SGHTA and CDR2 FQGNSA. DNA for the CDR3: TGTGCCAGCAGCTTAACCCGGGGACAGGGACGTGAGGGCTACACCTTC. It encodes CASSLTRGQGREGYTF.

In the case of this clone: Within the sample, other DNA sequences also encode this same CDR3. This chain joins TRBV30 and TRBJ1-2; D unclear. The ends were cut back, 2 bases at V and 7 bases at J, with 17 bases in the middle. Germline lookup yields CDR1 GTSNPN and CDR2 SVGIG (reference sequence). This CDR3 comprises 14 residues. The CDR3 protein is CAWSITRRGSGYTF. CDR3 nucleotides: TGTGCCTGGAGTATAACCCGACGGGGAAGTGGCTACACCTTC.

V gene TRBV2 combines with J gene TRBJ2-3; D is possibly TRBD1 (6 bases). Germline V lookup: CDR1 SNHLY, CDR2 FYNNEI. The CDR3 is made up of 14 amino acids. The V gene lost 4 bases and the J gene lost 3 bases, with 11 bases spanning the gap. CDR3 in amino acids: CASSVAGETDTQYF. The CDR3 nucleotides read TGTGCCAGCAGTGTCGCAGGGGAAACAGATACGCAGTATTTT.

This chain uses TRBV7-9 with TRBJ2-3, with 7 bases aligning to TRBD2. Unmatched junction bases numbered 3, after V lost 1 base and J lost 2 bases. The CDR3 loop spans 15 amino acids. Germline CDR1 is SEHNR and CDR2 is FQNEAQ (reference sequence). CDR3 in amino acids: CASSLGGSHTDTQYF. Written as DNA, the CDR3 is TGTGCCAGCAGCTTAGGCGGGAGCCACACAGATACGCAGTATTTT. The complete variable domain, with remaining parts taken from reference TRBV7-9 and TRBJ2-3, reads DTGVSQNPRHKITKRGQNVTFRCDPISEHNRLYWYRQTLGQGPEFLTYFQNEAQLEKSRLLSDRFSAERPKGSFSTLEIQRTEQGDSAMYLCASSLGGSHTDTQYFGPGTRLTVL.

The chain couples TRBV5-1 to TRBJ2-1; 7 positions match TRBD1. The CDR3 has 14 amino acids. After removal of 4 bases from V and 9 bases from J, the junction contained 10 bases not matched to a gene. Germline V lookup: CDR1 SGHRS, CDR2 YFSETQ. DNA for the CDR3: TGCGCCAGCAGCCTAACTACAGGGGCTGGTGAGCAGTTCTTC. Its translation: CASSLTTGAGEQFF.

The rearrangement uses TRBV7-9 and TRBJ2-2; the D gene is possibly TRBD2 (5 bases). CDR1 SEHNR and CDR2 FQNEAQ come from the germline V gene (reference sequence). There are 17 residues in the CDR3. Trimming shortened V by 5 bases and J by 4 bases, and 20 bases separated the two germline ends. CDR3: CASSHLRPTSRTGELFF. The DNA of the CDR3 is TGTGCCAGCAGCCACCTGCGGCCAACTAGTCGCACCGGGGAGCTGTTTTTT.

This chain links TRBV10-2 with TRBJ2-3, with D perhaps TRBD2 (5 bases). The length of the CDR3 is 17 residues. CDR1 is WSHSY, CDR2 SAAADI, per germline. Trimming stripped 2 bases from V and 2 bases from J, with 17 bases between. CDR3 in amino acids: CASSEGLGSAITDTQYF. The CDR3 nucleotides read TGCGCCAGCAGTGAGGGTCTGGGGAGCGCTATCACAGATACGCAGTATTTT.

V usage is TRBV27 and J usage is TRBJ1-1; 8 bases are a match to TRBD1. V trimming: 2 bases; J trimming: 5 bases; junction bases outside the gene matches: 4. CDR1 is MNHEY, CDR2 SMNVEV, per germline (reference sequence). CDR3 size: 14 residues. CDR3 in DNA: TGTGCCAGCAGTTTAAGCAGGGGGCAAACTGAAGCTTTCTTT. Protein sequence: CASSLSRGQTEAFF.

The chain couples TRBV7-9 to TRBJ2-3; possible D gene TRBD2, 5 bases. V lost 4 bases and J 1 base, leaving 24 bases between the germline ends. There are 19 residues in the CDR3. CDR1 SEHNR and CDR2 FQNEAQ come from the germline V gene (reference sequence). CDR3: CASSSAGGSSLQGTDTQYF. CDR3 nucleotides: TGTGCCAGCAGCTCGGCTGGTGGGAGCTCCCTTCAGGGCACAGATACGCAGTATTTT.

The chain couples TRBV7-2 to TRBJ2-5; tentative D call: TRBD1 (6 bases). In germline, CDR1 is SGHTA, CDR2 FQGNSA. The length of the CDR3 is 13 residues. Trimming removed 6 bases at V and 5 bases at J, with 13 bases between. Here the CDR3 DNA reads TGTGCCAGCAGGCCGTGGACAGACGAGACCCAGTACTTC. Protein sequence: CASRPWTDETQYF. The variable domain in full, completed from reference TRBV7-2 and TRBJ2-5, reads GAGVSQSPSNKVTEKGKDVELRCDPISGHTALYWYRQSLGQGLEFLIYFQGNSAPDKSGLPSDRFSAERTGGSVSTLTIQRTQQEDSAVYLCASRPWTDETQYFGPGTRLLVL.

This chain uses TRBV6-6 with TRBJ1-5, with D unclear. V was trimmed by 4 bases and J by 11 bases, leaving 12 bases between them. The CDR3 totals 12 residues. Germline V gives CDR1 MNHNY, CDR2 SVGAGI (reference sequence). CDR3 amino acids: CASSSNTGAQHF. CDR3 coding DNA: TGTGCCAGCAGTTCCAACACGGGAGCCCAGCATTTT.